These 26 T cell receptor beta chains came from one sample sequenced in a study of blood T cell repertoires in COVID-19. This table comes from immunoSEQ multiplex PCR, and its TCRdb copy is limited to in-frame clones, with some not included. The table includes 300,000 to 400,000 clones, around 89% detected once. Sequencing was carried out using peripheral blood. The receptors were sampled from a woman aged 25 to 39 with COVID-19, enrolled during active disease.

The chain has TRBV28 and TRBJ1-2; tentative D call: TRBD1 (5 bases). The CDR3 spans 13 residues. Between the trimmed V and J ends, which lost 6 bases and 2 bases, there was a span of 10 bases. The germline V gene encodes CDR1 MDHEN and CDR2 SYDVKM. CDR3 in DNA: TGTGCCAGCAGCTACGACAGCAACTATGGCTACACCTTC. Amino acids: CASSYDSNYGYTF.

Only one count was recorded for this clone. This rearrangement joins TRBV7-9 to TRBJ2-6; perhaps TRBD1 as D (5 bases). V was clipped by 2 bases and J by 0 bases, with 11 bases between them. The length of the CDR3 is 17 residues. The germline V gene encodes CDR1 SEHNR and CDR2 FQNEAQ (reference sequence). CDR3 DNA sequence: TGTGCCAGCAGCTTATCTCAGGGCCTCTCTGGGGCCAACGTCCTGACTTTC. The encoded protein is CASSLSQGLSGANVLTF.

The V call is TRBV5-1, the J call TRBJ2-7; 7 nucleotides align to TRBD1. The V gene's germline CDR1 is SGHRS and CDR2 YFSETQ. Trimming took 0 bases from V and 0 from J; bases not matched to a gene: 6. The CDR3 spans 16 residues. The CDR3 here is CASSLDARGPSYEQYF. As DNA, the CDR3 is TGCGCCAGCAGCTTGGACGCGAGGGGGCCCTCCTACGAGCAGTACTTC.

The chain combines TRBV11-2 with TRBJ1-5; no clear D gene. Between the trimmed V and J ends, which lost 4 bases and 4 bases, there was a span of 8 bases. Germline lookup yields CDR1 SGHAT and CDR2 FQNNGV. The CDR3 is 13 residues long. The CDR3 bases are TGTGCCAGCAGCTCCGGGGTAAATCAGCCCCAGCATTTT. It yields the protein CASSSGVNQPQHF.

CDR3 region: CASSFRILAGGSTDTQYF. Here the CDR3 DNA reads TGTGCCAGCAGCTTCAGGATTCTAGCGGGGGGAAGCACAGATACGCAGTATTTT. The V call is TRBV5-4, the J call TRBJ2-3; TRBD2 agrees at 11 bases. CDR3 size: 18 residues. The germline gives CDR1 SGHNT, CDR2 YYREEE (reference sequence). J lost 0 bases, V lost 2 bases, and 8 bases had no gene match.

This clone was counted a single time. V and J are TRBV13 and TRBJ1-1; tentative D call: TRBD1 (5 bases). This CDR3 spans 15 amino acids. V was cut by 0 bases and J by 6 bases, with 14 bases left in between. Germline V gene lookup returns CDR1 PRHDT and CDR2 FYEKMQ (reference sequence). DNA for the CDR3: TGTGCCAGCAGCTTAGGGACAGCATACCGGGCTGAAGCTTTCTTT. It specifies CASSLGTAYRAEAFF.

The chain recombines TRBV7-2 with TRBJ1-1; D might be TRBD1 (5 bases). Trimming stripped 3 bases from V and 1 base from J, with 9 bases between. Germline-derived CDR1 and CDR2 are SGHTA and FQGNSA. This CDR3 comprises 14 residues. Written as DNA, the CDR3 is TGTGCCAGCAGCTTCCAGGGCACGAACACTGAAGCTTTCTTT. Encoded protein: CASSFQGTNTEAFF.

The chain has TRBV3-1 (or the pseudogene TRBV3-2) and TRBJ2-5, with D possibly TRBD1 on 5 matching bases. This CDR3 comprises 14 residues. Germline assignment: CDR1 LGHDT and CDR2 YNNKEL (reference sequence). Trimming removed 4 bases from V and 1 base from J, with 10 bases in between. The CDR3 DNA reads TGTGCCAGCAGCCCCGGACATGGCCAAGAGACCCAGTACTTC. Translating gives CASSPGHGQETQYF.

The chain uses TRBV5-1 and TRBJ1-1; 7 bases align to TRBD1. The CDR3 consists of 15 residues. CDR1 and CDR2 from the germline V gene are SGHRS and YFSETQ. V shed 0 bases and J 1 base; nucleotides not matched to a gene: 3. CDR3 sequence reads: CASSLGGTENTEAFF. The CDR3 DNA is TGCGCCAGCAGCTTGGGTGGGACAGAGAACACTGAAGCTTTCTTT.

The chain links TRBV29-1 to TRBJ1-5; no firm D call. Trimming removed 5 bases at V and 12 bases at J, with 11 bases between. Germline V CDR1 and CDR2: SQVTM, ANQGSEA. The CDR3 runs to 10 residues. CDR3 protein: CSVHNRVQHF. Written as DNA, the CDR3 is TGCAGCGTTCATAATAGAGTCCAGCATTTT.

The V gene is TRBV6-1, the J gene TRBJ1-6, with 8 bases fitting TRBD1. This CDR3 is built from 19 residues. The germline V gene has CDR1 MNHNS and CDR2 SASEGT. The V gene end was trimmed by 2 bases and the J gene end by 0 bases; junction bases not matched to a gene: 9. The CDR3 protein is CASSEWKGQASSYNSPLHF. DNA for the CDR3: TGTGCCAGCAGTGAATGGAAGGGACAGGCGAGCTCCTATAATTCACCCCTCCACTTT.

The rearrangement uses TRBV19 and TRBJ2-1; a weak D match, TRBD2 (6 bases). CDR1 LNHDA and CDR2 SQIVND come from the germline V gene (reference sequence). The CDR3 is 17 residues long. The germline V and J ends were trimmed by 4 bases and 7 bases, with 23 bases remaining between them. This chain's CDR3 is CASSTLLPTGGVNEQFF. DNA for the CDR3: TGTGCCAGTAGTACTCTCCTACCGACTGGCGGGGTAAATGAGCAGTTCTTC.

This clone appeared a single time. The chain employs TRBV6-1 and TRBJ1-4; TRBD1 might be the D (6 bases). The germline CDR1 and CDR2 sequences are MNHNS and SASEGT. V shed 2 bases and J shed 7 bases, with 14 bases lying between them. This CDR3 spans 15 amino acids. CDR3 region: CASSELGGPGEKLFF. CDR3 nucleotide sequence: TGTGCCAGCAGTGAATTGGGGGGGCCGGGTGAAAAACTGTTTTTT.

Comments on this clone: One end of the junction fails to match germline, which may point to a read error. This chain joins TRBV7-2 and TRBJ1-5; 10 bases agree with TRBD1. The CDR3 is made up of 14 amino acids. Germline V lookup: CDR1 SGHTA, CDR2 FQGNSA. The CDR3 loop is CAGSRDRGDQPQHF. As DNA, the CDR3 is TGTGCCGGCAGCCGGGACAGGGGCGATCAGCCCCAGCATTTT.

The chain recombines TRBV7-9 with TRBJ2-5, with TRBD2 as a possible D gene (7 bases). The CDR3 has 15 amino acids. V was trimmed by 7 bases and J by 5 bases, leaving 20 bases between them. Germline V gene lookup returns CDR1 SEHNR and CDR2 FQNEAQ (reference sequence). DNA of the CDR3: TGTGCCAGCACCCTATCGCGGGGGCCCCGGGAGACCCAGTACTTC. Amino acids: CASTLSRGPRETQYF.

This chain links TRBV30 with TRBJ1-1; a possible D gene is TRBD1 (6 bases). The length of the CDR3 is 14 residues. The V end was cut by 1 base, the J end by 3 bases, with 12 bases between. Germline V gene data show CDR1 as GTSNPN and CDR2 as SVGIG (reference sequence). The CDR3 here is CAWSGGLRDTEAFF. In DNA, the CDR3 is TGTGCCTGGAGTGGGGGGCTCAGGGACACTGAAGCTTTCTTT.

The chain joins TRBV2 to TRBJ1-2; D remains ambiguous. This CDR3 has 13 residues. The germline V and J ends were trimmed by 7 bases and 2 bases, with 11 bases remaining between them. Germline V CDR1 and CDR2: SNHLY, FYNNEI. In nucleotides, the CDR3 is TGTGCCAGCATAAAAACAGCCAACTATGGCTACACCTTC. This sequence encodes CASIKTANYGYTF. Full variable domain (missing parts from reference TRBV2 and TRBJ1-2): EPEVTQTPSHQVTQMGQEVILRCVPISNHLYFYWYRQILGQKVEFLVSFYNNEISEKSEIFDDQFSVERPDGSNFTLKIRSTKLEDSAMYFCASIKTANYGYTFGSGTRLTVV.

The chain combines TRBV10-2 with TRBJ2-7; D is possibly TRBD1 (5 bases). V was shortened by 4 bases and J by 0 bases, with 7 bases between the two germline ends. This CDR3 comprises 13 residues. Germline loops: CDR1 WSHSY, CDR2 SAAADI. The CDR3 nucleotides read TGCGCCAGCAGTGGACAGTACTCCTACGAGCAGTACGTC. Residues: CASSGQYSYEQYV.

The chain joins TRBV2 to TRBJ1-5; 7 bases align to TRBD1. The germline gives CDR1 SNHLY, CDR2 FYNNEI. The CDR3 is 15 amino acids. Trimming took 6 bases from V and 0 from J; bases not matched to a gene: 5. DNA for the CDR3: TGTGCCAGCAGGGAGGACAGGATTAGCAATCAGCCCCAGCATTTT. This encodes CASREDRISNQPQHF.

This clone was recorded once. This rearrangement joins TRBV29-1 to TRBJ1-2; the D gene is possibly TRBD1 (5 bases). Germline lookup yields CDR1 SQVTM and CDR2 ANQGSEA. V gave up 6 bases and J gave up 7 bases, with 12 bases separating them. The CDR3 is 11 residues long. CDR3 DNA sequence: TGCAGCGTCCTCGACAGCAGTGGCTACACCTTC. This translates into CSVLDSSGYTF.

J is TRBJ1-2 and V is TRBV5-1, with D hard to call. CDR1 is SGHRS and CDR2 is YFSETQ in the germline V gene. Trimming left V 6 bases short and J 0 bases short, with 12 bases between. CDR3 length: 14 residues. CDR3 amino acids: CASKLGSSNYGYTF. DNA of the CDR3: TGCGCCAGCAAACTGGGCAGTTCTAACTATGGCTACACCTTC.

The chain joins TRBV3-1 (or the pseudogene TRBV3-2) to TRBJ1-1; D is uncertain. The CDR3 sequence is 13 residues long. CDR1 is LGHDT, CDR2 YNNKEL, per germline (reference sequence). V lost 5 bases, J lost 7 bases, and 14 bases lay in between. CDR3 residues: CASSTRSQDEAFF. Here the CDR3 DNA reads TGTGCCAGCAGCACCCGGTCGCAGGATGAAGCTTTCTTT.

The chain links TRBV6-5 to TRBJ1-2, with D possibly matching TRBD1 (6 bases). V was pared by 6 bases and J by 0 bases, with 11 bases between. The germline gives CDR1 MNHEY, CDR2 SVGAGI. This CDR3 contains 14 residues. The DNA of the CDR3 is TGTGCCAGCAGGACCGGGACAACTAACTATGGCTACACCTTC. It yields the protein CASRTGTTNYGYTF.

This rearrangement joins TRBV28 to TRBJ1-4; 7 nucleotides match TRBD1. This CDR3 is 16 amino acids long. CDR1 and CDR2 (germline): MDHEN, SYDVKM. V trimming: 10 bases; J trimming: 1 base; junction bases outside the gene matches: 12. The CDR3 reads CATHSDRNGTNEKLFF. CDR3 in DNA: TGTGCCACACACTCGGACAGGAACGGAACTAATGAAAAACTGTTTTTT.

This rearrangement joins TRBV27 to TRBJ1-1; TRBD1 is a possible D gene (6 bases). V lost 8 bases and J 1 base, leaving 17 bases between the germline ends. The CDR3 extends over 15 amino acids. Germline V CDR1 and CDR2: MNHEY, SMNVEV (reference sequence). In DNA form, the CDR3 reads TGTGCCAGCCGAAGGAACAGGGAGGGGAACACTGAAGCTTTCTTT. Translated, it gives CASRRNREGNTEAFF.

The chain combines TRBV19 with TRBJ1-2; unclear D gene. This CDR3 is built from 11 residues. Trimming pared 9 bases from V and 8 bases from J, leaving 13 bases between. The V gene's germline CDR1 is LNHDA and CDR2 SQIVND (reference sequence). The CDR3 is CASTTLGGYTF. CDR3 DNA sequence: TGTGCCAGCACGACTCTAGGAGGCTACACCTTC. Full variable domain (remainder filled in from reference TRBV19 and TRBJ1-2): DGGITQSPKYLFRKEGQNVTLSCEQNLNHDAMYWYRQDPGQGLRLIYYSQIVNDFQKGDIAEGYSVSREKKESFPLTVTSAQKNPTAFYLCASTTLGGYTFGSGTRLTVV.